The present T cell receptor (beta chain) was sequenced within a study of shared clonotypes between healthy human individuals. Germline V gene data show CDR1 as KGHSH and CDR2 as LQKENI. The V and J ends lost 2 bases and 0 bases respectively, with 8 bases between them. The CDR3 spans 14 residues. The healthy adult donors were HIV-negative and reported no recent acute infections or vaccinations. CD45RA+ naive and CD45RA-negative memory subsets were separated from CD4+ cells. Splitting of each subset's genomic DNA was done evenly across several immunoSEQ plates. TCRdb's copy holds only in-frame clones and misses some; the assay was immunoSEQ multiplex PCR. The sample lists approximately 2.5 million clones, more than 85% occurring once. With respect to this clone: This CDR3 is also generated by other DNA sequences in the sample.

The genes are TRBV18 and TRBJ2-7; D is perhaps TRBD2 (6 bases). Sequencing used naive CD4+ T cells from PBMCs. Stated subset: CD45RA+ positively selected. This TCR derives from a man aged 18 to 29 in good health. Some clones in this sample may be carry-over from other donors' samples. In nucleotides, the CDR3 is TGTGCCAGCTCACCAGGGAGGCTCTCCTACGAGCAGTACTTC. It translates to CASSPGRLSYEQYF.